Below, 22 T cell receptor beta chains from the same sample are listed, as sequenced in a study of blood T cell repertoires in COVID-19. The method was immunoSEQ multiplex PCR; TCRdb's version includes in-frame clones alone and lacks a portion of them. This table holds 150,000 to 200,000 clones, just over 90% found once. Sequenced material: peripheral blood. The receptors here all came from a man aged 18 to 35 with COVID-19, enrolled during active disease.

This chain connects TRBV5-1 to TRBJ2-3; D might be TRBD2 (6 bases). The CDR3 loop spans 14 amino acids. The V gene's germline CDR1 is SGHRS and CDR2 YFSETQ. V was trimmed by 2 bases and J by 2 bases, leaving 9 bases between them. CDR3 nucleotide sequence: TGCGCCAGCAGCTTACCGGGAGTCACAGATACGCAGTATTTT. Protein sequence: CASSLPGVTDTQYF.

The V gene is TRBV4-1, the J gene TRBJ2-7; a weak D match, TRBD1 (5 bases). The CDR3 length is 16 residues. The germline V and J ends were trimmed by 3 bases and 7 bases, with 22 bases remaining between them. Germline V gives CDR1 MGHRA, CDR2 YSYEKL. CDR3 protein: CASSHSQGLTGGEQYF. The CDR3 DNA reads TGCGCCAGCAGCCATTCCCAGGGTTTAACCGGTGGGGAGCAGTACTTC.

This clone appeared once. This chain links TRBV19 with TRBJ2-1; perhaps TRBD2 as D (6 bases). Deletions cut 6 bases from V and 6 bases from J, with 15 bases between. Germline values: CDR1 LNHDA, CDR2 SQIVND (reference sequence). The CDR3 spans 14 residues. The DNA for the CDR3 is TGTGCCAGTAGCCTTACTAGCTCTTCCAATGAGCAGTTCTTC. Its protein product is CASSLTSSSNEQFF.

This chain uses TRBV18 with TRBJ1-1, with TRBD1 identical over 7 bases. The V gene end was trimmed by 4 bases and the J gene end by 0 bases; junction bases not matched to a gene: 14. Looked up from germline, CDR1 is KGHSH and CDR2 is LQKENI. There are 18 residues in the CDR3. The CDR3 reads CASSQLRDSLSMNTEAFF. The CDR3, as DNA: TGTGCCAGCTCACAACTGCGGGACAGCCTATCAATGAACACTGAAGCTTTCTTT.

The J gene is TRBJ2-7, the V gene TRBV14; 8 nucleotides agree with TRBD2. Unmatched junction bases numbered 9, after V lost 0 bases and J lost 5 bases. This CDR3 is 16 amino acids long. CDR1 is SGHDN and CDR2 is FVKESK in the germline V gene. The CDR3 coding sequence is TGTGCCAGCAGCCAAGATATTACTAGCGGCCTCCACGAGCAGTACTTC. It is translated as CASSQDITSGLHEQYF.

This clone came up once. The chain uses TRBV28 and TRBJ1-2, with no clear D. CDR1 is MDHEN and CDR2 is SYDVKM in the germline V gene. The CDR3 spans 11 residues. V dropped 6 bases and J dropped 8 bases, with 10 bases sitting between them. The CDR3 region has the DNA TGTGCCAGCAGAGCACCTTTCGGCTACACCTTC. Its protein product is CASRAPFGYTF.

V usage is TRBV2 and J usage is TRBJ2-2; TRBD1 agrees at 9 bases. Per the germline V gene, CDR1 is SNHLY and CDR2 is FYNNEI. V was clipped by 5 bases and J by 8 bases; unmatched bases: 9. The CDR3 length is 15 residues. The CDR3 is CASSFRQGERGELFF. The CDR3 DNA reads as TGTGCCAGCAGTTTCCGACAGGGGGAAAGAGGGGAGCTGTTTTTT.

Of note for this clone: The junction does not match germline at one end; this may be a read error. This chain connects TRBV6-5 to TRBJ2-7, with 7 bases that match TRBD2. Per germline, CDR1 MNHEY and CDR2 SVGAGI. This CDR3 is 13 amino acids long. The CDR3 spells CASNYSTSHEQYF. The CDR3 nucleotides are TGTGCCAGCAATTACTCGACTAGCCACGAGCAGTACTTC.

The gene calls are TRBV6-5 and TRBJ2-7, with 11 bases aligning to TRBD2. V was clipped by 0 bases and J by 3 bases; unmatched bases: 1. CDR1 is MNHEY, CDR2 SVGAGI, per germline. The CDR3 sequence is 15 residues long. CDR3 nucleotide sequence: TGTGCCAGCAGTTACTCGCTAGCGGGAGGCTACGAGCAGTACTTC. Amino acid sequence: CASSYSLAGGYEQYF.

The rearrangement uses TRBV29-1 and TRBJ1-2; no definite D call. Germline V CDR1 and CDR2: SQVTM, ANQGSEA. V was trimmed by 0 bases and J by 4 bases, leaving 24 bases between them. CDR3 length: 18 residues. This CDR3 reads CSVEEVSVIRAAGYGYTF. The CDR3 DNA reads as TGCAGCGTTGAAGAAGTATCCGTAATTCGCGCCGCGGGCTATGGCTACACCTTC.

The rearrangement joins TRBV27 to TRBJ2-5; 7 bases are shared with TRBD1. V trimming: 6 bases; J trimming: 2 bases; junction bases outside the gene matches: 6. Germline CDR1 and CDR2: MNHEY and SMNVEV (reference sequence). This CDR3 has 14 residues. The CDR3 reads CASSHRGGQETQYF. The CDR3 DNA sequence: TGTGCCAGCAGCCACAGGGGCGGGCAAGAGACCCAGTACTTC.

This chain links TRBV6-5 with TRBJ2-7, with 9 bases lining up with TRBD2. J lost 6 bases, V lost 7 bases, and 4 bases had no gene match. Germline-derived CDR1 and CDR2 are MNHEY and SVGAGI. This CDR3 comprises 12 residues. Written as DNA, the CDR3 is TGTGCCAGCACGACTAGCGGTCTCGAGCAGTACTTC. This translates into CASTTSGLEQYF.

The DNA of the CDR3 is TGTGCCAGCAGCGTAGACACTAGCGGCGGTTACGAGCAGTACTTC. Protein product: CASSVDTSGGYEQYF. V and J are TRBV9 and TRBJ2-7, with 8 positions matching TRBD2. The CDR3 spans 15 residues. Germline CDR1 SGDLS, CDR2 YYNGEE. Trimming at V came to 0 bases and at J to 4 bases, leaving 6 bases not matched to a gene.

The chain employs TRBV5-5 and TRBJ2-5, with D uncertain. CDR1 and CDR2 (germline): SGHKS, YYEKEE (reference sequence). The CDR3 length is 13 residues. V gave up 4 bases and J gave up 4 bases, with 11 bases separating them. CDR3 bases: TGTGCCAGCAGCCAACTTTTAATAGAGACCCAGTACTTC. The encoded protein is CASSQLLIETQYF. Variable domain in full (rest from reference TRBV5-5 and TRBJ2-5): DAGVTQSPTHLIKTRGQQVTLRCSPISGHKSVSWYQQVLGQGPQFIFQYYEKEERGRGNFPDRFSARQFPNYSSELNVNALLLGDSALYLCASSQLLIETQYFGPGTRLLVL.

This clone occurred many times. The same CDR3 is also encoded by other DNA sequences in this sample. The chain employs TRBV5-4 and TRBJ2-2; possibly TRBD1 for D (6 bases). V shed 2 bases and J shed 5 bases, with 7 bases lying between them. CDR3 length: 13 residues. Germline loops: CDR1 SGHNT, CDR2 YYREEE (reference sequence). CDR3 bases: TGTGCCAGCAGCTTTGGACAGACCGGGGAGCTGTTTTTT. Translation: CASSFGQTGELFF.

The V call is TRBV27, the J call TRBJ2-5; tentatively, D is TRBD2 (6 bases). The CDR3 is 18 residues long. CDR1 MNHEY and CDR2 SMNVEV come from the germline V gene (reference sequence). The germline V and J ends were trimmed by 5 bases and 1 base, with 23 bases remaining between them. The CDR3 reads CASSNNPPGLRLQETQYF. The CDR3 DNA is TGTGCCAGCAGTAACAATCCCCCGGGACTCCGACTCCAAGAGACCCAGTACTTC.

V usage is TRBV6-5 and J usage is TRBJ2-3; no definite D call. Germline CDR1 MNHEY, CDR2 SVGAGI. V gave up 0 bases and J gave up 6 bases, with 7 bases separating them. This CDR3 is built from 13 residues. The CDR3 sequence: CASSYSRVDTQYF. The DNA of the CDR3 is TGTGCCAGCAGTTACTCGCGCGTGGATACGCAGTATTTT.

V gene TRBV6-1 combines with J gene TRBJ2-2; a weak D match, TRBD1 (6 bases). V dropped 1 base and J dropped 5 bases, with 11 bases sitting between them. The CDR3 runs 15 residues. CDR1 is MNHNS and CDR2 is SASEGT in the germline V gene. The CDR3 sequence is CASSEETGFTGELFF. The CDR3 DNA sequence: TGTGCCAGCAGTGAAGAAACAGGGTTTACCGGGGAGCTGTTTTTT.

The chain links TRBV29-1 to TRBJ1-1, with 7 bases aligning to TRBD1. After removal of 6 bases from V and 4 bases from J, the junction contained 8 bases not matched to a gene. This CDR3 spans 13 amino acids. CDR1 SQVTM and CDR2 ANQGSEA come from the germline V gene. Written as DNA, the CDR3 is TGCAGCGTAGTTTCCGACAGGGCCACTGAAGCTTTCTTT. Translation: CSVVSDRATEAFF.

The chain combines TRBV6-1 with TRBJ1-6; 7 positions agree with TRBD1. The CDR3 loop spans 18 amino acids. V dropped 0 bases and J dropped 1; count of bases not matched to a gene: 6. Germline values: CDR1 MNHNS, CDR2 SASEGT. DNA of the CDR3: TGTGCCAGCAGTGAAGCTACTCCAGGGGGTTCCTATAATTCACCCCTCCACTTT. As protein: CASSEATPGGSYNSPLHF.

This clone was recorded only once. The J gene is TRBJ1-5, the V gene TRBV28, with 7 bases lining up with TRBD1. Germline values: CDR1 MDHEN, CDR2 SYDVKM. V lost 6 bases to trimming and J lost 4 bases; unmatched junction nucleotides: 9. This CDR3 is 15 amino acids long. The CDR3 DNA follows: TGTGCCAGCAGAAAACAGGGGAACGCTAATCAGCCCCAGCATTTT. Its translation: CASRKQGNANQPQHF.

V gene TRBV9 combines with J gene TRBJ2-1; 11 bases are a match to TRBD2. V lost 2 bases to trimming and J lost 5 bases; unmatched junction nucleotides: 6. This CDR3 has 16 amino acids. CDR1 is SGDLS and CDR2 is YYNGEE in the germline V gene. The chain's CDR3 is CASSVFSGRVNNEQFF. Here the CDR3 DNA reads TGTGCCAGCAGCGTGTTTAGCGGGAGGGTGAACAATGAGCAGTTCTTC. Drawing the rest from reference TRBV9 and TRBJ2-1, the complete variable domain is DSGVTQTPKHLITATGQRVTLRCSPRSGDLSVYWYQQSLDQGLQFLIQYYNGEERAKGNILERFSAQQFPDLHSELNLSSLELGDSALYFCASSVFSGRVNNEQFFGPGTRLTVL.